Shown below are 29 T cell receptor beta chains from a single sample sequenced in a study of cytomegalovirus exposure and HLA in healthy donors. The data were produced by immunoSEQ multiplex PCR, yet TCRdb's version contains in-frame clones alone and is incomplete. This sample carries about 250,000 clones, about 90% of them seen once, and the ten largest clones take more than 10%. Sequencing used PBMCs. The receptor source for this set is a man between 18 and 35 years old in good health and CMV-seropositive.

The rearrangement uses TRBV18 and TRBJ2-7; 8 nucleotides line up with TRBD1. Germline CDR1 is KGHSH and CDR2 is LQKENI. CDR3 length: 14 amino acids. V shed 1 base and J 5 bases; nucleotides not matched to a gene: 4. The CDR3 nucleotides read TGTGCCAGCTCACCACGGACAGGGTCCCACGAGCAGTACTTC. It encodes CASSPRTGSHEQYF.

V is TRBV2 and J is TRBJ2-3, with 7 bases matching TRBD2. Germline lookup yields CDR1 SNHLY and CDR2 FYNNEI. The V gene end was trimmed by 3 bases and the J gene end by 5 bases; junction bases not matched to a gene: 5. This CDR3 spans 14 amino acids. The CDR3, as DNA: TGTGCCAGCAGTGAGCGACTAGCTCTAGATACGCAGTATTTT. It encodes CASSERLALDTQYF.

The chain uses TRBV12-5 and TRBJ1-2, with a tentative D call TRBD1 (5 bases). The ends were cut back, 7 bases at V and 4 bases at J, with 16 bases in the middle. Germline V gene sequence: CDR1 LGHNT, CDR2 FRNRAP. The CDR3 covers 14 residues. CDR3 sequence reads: CASARGLLGYGYTF. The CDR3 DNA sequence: TGTGCTAGTGCCCGGGGCTTACTTGGCTATGGCTACACCTTC. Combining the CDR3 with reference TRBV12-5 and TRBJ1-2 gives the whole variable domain DARVTQTPRHKVTEMGQEVTMRCQPILGHNTVFWYRQTMMQGLELLAYFRNRAPLDDSGMPKDRFSAEMPDATLATLKIQPSEPRDSAVYFCASARGLLGYGYTFGSGTRLTVV.

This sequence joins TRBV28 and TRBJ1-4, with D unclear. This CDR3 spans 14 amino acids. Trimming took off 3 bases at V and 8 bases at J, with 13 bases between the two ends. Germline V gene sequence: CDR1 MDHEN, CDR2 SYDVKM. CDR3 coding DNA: TGTGCCAGCAGTTTCGCGTGGACCCGAGAAAAACTGTTTTTT. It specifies CASSFAWTREKLFF.

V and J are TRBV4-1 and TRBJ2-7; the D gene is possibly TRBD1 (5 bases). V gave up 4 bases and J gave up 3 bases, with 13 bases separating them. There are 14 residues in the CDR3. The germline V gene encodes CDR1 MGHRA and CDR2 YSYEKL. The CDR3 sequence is CASSLEGASYEQYF. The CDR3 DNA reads TGCGCCAGCAGCCTAGAAGGGGCAAGCTACGAGCAGTACTTC.

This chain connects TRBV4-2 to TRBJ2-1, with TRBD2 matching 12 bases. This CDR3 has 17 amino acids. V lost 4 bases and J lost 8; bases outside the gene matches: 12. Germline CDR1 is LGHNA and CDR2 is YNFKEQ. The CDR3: CASSRRSGLAGKYEQFF. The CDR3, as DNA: TGTGCCAGCAGCCGCCGATCTGGACTAGCGGGAAAATATGAGCAGTTCTTC.

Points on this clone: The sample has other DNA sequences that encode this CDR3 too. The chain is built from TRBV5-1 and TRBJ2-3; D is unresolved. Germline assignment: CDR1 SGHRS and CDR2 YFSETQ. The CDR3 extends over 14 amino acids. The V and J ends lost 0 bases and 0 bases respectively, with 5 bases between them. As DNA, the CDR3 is TGCGCCAGCAGCTTGGGCAGGAGCACAGATACGCAGTATTTT. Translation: CASSLGRSTDTQYF.

CDR3 region: CASSFSNQETQYF. CDR3 DNA sequence: TGTGCCAGCAGCTTTTCTAACCAAGAGACCCAGTACTTC. The rearrangement links TRBV13 to TRBJ2-5; D uncertain. CDR1 and CDR2 (germline): PRHDT, FYEKMQ (reference sequence). Trimming took 3 bases from V and 0 from J, leaving 5 bases between them. The CDR3 runs 13 residues.

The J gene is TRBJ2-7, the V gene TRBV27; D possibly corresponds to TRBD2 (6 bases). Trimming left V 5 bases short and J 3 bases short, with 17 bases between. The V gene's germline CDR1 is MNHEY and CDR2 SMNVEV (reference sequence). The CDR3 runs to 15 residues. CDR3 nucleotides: TGTGCCAGCAGTCCGAGTGCGGGACCCGGCTACGAGCAGTACTTC. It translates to CASSPSAGPGYEQYF.

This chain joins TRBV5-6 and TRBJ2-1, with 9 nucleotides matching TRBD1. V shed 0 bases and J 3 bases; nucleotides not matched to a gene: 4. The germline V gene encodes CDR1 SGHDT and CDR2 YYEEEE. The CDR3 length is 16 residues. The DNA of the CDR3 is TGTGCCAGCAGCTTGGCCGAGGACAGGGGCTACAATGAGCAGTTCTTC. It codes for CASSLAEDRGYNEQFF.

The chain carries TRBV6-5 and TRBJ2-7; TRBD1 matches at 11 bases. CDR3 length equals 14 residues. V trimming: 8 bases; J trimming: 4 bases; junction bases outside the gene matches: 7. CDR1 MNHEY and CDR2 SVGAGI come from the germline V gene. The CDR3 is CASSWDRGGYEQYF. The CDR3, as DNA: TGTGCCAGCTCATGGGACAGGGGGGGATACGAGCAGTACTTC.

CDR3 DNA: TGTGCCAGCAGCTTAGGCCTACAGGGTGCCGACGAGCAGTACTTC. Amino acids: CASSLGLQGADEQYF. The chain recombines TRBV7-8 with TRBJ2-7; weak D call: TRBD1 (6 bases). The CDR3 loop spans 15 amino acids. The V and J ends lost 1 base and 5 bases respectively, with 15 bases between them. Germline V gene lookup returns CDR1 SGHVS and CDR2 FQNEAQ.

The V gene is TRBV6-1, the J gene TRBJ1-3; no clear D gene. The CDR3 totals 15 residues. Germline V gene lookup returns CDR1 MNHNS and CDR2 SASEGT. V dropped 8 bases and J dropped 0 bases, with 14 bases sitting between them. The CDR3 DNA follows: TGTGCCAGCTCCTTACAGCTACCCTCTGGAAACACCATATATTTT. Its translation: CASSLQLPSGNTIYF.

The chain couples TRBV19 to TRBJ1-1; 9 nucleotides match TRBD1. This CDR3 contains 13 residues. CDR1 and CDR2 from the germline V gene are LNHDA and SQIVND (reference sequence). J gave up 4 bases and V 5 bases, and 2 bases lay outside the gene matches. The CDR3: CASSEQGATEAFF. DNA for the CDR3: TGTGCCAGTAGTGAACAGGGGGCCACTGAAGCTTTCTTT. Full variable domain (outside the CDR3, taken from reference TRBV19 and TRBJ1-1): DGGITQSPKYLFRKEGQNVTLSCEQNLNHDAMYWYRQDPGQGLRLIYYSQIVNDFQKGDIAEGYSVSREKKESFPLTVTSAQKNPTAFYLCASSEQGATEAFFGQGTRLTVV.

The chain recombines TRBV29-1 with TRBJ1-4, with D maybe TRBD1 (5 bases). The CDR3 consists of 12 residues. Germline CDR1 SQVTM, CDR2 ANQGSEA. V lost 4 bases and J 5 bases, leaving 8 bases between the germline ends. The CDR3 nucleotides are TGCAGCGTTGTGGGGGTCAATGAAAAACTGTTTTTT. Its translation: CSVVGVNEKLFF.

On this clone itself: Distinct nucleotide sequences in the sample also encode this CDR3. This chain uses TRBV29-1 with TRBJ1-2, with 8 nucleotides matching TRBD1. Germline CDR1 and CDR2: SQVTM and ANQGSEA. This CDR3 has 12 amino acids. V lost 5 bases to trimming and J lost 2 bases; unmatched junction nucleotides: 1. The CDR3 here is CSVRTGNYGYTF. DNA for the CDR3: TGCAGCGTTAGGACAGGGAACTATGGCTACACCTTC.

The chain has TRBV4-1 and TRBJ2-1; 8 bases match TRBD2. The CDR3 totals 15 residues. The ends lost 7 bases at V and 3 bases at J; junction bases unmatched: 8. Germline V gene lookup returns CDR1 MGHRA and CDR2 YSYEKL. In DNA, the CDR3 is TGCGCCAGCACCATTAGCGGGACCAACTACAATGAGCAGTTCTTC. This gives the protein CASTISGTNYNEQFF.

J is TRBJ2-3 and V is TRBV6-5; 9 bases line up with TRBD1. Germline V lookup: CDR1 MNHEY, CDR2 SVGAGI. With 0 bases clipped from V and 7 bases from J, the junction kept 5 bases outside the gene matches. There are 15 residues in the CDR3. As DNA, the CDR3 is TGTGCCAGCAGTTACTCGGGACAGGGAAGACATACGCAGTATTTT. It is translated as CASSYSGQGRHTQYF.

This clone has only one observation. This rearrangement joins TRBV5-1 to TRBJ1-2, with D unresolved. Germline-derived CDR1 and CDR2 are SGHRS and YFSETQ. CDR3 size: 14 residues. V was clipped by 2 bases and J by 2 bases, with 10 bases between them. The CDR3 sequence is CASSFEGPNYGYTF. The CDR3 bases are TGCGCCAGCAGCTTTGAGGGCCCGAACTATGGCTACACCTTC.

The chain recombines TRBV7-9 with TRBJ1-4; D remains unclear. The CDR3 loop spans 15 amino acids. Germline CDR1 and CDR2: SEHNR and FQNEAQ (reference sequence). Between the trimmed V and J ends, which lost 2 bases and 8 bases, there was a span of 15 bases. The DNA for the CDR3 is TGTGCCAGCAGCTTAACCGGGCCGCCGACGGAAAAACTGTTTTTT. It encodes CASSLTGPPTEKLFF.

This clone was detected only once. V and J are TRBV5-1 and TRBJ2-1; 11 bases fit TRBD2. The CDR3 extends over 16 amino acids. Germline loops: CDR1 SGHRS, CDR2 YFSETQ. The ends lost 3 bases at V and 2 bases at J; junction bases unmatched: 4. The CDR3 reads CASSSSGRPPYNEQFF. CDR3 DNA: TGCGCCAGCAGCTCTAGCGGGAGGCCCCCCTACAATGAGCAGTTCTTC. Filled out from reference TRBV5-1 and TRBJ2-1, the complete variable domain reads KAGVTQTPRYLIKTRGQQVTLSCSPISGHRSVSWYQQTPGQGLQFLFEYFSETQRNKGNFPGRFSGRQFSNSRSEMNVSTLELGDSALYLCASSSSGRPPYNEQFFGPGTRLTVL.

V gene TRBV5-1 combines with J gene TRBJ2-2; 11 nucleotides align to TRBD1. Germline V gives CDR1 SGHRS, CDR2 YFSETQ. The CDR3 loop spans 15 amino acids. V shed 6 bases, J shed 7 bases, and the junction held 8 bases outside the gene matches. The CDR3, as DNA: TGCGCCAGCAAAGTTGGACAGGGGGCGAACGGGGAGCTGTTTTTT. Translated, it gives CASKVGQGANGELFF.

DNA of the CDR3: TGTGCCAGCAGTTTGTGGGTATTGACTAGAGGGACAGATACGCAGTATTTT. Its protein product is CASSLWVLTRGTDTQYF. The chain links TRBV5-4 to TRBJ2-3; maybe TRBD2 (6 bases). CDR1 SGHNT and CDR2 YYREEE come from the germline V gene (reference sequence). The CDR3 has 17 amino acids. V was trimmed by 5 bases and J by 3 bases, leaving 22 bases between them. The full variable domain, its missing parts supplied by reference TRBV5-4 and TRBJ2-3, is ETGVTQSPTHLIKTRGQQVTLRCSSQSGHNTVSWYQQALGQGPQFIFQYYREEENGRGNFPPRFSGLQFPNYSSELNVNALELDDSALYLCASSLWVLTRGTDTQYFGPGTRLTVL.

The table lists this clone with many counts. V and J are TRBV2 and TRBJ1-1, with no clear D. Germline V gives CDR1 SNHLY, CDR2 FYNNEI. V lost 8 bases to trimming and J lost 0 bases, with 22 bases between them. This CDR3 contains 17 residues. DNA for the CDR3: TGTGCCAGCCAGAGTCAATATTATCAGAGGGTGAACACTGAAGCTTTCTTT. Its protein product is CASQSQYYQRVNTEAFF.

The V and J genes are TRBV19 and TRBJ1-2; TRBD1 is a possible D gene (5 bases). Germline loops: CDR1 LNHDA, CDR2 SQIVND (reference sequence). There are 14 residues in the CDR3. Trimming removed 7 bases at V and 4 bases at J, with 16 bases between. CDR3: CASIGAGKSYGYTF. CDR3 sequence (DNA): TGTGCCAGTATAGGGGCAGGGAAAAGCTATGGCTACACCTTC. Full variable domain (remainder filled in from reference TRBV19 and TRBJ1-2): DGGITQSPKYLFRKEGQNVTLSCEQNLNHDAMYWYRQDPGQGLRLIYYSQIVNDFQKGDIAEGYSVSREKKESFPLTVTSAQKNPTAFYLCASIGAGKSYGYTFGSGTRLTVV.

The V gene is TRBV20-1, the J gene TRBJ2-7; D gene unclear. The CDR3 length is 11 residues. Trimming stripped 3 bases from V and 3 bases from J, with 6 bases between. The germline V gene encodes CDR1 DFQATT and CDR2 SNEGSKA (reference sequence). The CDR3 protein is CSARGFYEQYF. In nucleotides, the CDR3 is TGCAGTGCTAGGGGCTTCTACGAGCAGTACTTC.

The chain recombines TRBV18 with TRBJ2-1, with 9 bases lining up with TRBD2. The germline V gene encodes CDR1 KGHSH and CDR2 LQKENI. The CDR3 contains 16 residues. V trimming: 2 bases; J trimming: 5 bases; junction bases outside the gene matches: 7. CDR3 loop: CASSPSRASGDNEQFF. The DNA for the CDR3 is TGTGCCAGCTCACCAAGTAGGGCTAGCGGGGACAATGAGCAGTTCTTC.

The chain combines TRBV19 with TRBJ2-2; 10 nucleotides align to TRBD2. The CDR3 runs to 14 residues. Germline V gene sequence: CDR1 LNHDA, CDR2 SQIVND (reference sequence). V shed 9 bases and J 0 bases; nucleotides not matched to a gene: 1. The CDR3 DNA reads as TGTGCCAGCACTAGCGGGACGAACACCGGGGAGCTGTTTTTT. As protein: CASTSGTNTGELFF. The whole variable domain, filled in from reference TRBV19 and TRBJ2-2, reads DGGITQSPKYLFRKEGQNVTLSCEQNLNHDAMYWYRQDPGQGLRLIYYSQIVNDFQKGDIAEGYSVSREKKESFPLTVTSAQKNPTAFYLCASTSGTNTGELFFGEGSRLTVL.

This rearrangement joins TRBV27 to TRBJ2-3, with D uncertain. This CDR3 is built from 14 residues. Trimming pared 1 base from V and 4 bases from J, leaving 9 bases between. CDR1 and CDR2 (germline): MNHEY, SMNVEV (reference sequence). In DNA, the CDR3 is TGTGCCAGCAGTTTATTTCTGAGGTCAGATACGCAGTATTTT. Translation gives CASSLFLRSDTQYF.